The rows below give T cell receptor beta chains drawn from one sample of a study of T-cell reconstitution after alpha-beta-depleted transplantation in children. TCRdb analysed the PCR reads with MiXCR anew, one entry per CDR3 protein. The sample shows a few hundred thousand distinct CDR3 sequences, 8.5% to 10% of them seen only once. This specimen was PBMCs from the stem cell graft donor, taken from the stem cell graft. The source of these receptors is a human donor who donated a stem cell graft to a child with acute lymphoblastic leukemia. Both conserved end residues are part of each CDR3. D genes are given only for firm matches. Size is omitted from some rows. Given values are once, few, many or a class for expanded clones.

D gene: -; V gene: TRBV5-1; J gene: TRBJ2-3; clone size: many; CDR3 protein: CASSSYVTDTQYF; CDR3 DNA: TGCGCCAGCAGCTCTTACGTGACAGATACGCAGTATTTT
D gene: -; V gene: TRBV11-2; J gene: TRBJ2-7; clone size: many; CDR3 protein: CASSLGLRYEQYF; CDR3 DNA: TGTGCCAGCAGCTTAGGCCTCCGATACGAGCAGTACTTC
D gene: TRBD1; V gene: TRBV5-1; J gene: TRBJ2-2; clone size: many; CDR3 protein: CASSLRQGNTGELFF; CDR3 DNA: TGCGCCAGCAGCCTGCGACAGGGTAACACCGGGGAGCTGTTTTTT
D gene: -; V gene: TRBV10-3; J gene: TRBJ2-2; clone size: many; CDR3 protein: CAIRPGVNTGELFF; CDR3 DNA: TGTGCCATCCGACCCGGGGTTAACACCGGGGAGCTGTTTTTT
D gene: -; V gene: TRBV6-1; J gene: TRBJ2-4; clone size: few; CDR3 protein: CASSGRGSGNIQYF; CDR3 DNA: TGTGCCAGCAGTGGTCGGGGTAGCGGAAACATTCAGTACTTC
D gene: TRBD1; V gene: TRBV20-1; J gene: TRBJ1-2; clone size: few; CDR3 protein: CSARADRDGYTF; CDR3 DNA: TGCAGTGCTAGGGCGGACAGGGATGGCTACACCTTC
D gene: -; V gene: TRBV20-1; J gene: TRBJ1-6; clone size: many; CDR3 protein: CSARGLPTEGPLHF; CDR3 DNA: TGCAGTGCTAGAGGACTTCCCACAGAAGGACCCCTCCACTTT
D gene: -; V gene: TRBV10-3; J gene: TRBJ1-6; clone size: few; CDR3 protein: CAIRKSGTLHF; CDR3 DNA: TGTGCCATCAGGAAAAGCGGAACCCTCCACTTT
D gene: TRBD1; V gene: TRBV7-9; J gene: TRBJ2-3; clone size: -; CDR3 protein: CASSLALRGLVPDTQYF; CDR3 DNA: TGTGCCAGCAGCTTAGCGCTTAGGGGGCTGGTCCCAGATACGCAGTATTTT
D gene: -; V gene: TRBV10-3; J gene: TRBJ2-2; clone size: many; CDR3 protein: CAIRSGPTGELFF; CDR3 DNA: TGTGCCATCAGGTCAGGGCCCACCGGGGAGCTGTTTTTT
D gene: -; V gene: TRBV27; J gene: TRBJ2-1; clone size: many; CDR3 protein: CAVAVMPYNEQFF; CDR3 DNA: TGTGCCGTTGCAGTAATGCCCTACAATGAGCAGTTCTTC
D gene: -; V gene: TRBV6-2/TRBV6-3; J gene: TRBJ1-1; clone size: many; CDR3 protein: CASRKQGENTEAFF; CDR3 DNA: TGTGCCAGCAGGAAACAGGGAGAGAACACTGAAGCTTTCTTT
D gene: TRBD1; V gene: TRBV7-2; J gene: TRBJ1-2; clone size: few; CDR3 protein: CASSLTGFNYGYTF; CDR3 DNA: TGTGCCAGCAGCTTGACAGGGTTTAACTATGGCTACACCTTC
D gene: TRBD2; V gene: TRBV5-1; J gene: TRBJ2-3; clone size: few; CDR3 protein: CASSLPPGLAGTDTQYF; CDR3 DNA: TGCGCCAGCAGCTTGCCCCCCGGACTAGCGGGGACAGATACGCAGTATTTT
D gene: -; V gene: TRBV5-6; J gene: TRBJ2-1; clone size: many; CDR3 protein: CASSSIRARSTYNEQFF; CDR3 DNA: TGTGCCAGCAGCTCGATCCGGGCCAGAAGTACCTACAATGAGCAGTTCTTC
D gene: -; V gene: TRBV20-1; J gene: TRBJ2-2; clone size: many; CDR3 protein: CSATRGASGELFF; CDR3 DNA: TGCAGTGCTACCCGAGGGGCGTCCGGGGAGCTGTTTTTT
D gene: -; V gene: TRBV7-9; J gene: TRBJ1-5; clone size: few; CDR3 protein: CASSADRMNQPQHF; CDR3 DNA: TGTGCCAGCAGCGCCGACAGGATGAATCAGCCCCAGCATTTT
D gene: -; V gene: TRBV9; J gene: TRBJ2-5; clone size: many; CDR3 protein: CASSVGVAQETQYF; CDR3 DNA: TGTGCCAGCAGCGTAGGGGTGGCTCAAGAGACCCAGTACTTC
D gene: TRBD2; V gene: TRBV6-1; J gene: TRBJ2-2; clone size: -; CDR3 protein: CASSEARGLERDTGELFF; CDR3 DNA: TGTGCCAGCAGTGAAGCAAGGGGACTAGAGAGGGACACCGGGGAGCTGTTTTTT
D gene: -; V gene: TRBV7-8; J gene: TRBJ1-2; clone size: many; CDR3 protein: CASSGSESYGYTF; CDR3 DNA: TGTGCCAGCAGCGGATCCGAAAGCTATGGCTACACCTTC